This section outlines one TCR beta chain sequence together with its context. Its specific antigen is unknown. No much larger clone exists at a distance of one base, and base qualities are not known. Library preparation used the immunoSEQ multiplex PCR assay. A mixture of 60 forward primers for TCR Vbeta segments and 13 reverse primers for TCR Jbeta segments was used in the multiplex PCR. The CDR3 region of rearranged TCR beta genes was amplified from genomic DNA with a multiplex PCR assay. The amplified TCR beta libraries were sequenced on the Illumina HiSeq System as 87-base-pair reads. On the study's bioinformatics: A later analysis counted 65 million to 90 million unique TCR beta chains across the 650 to 700 repertoires, and around 12 million of these chains were shared by at least two donors. A nearest-neighbor algorithm error-corrected the raw reads and collapsed the reads into unique sequences, merging closely related sequences to remove PCR and sequencing errors. To assign V, D and J gene segments, CDR3 sequences were aligned to IMGT reference sequences. For a sequence to be retained, at least a six-nucleotide match to both a V gene segment and a J gene segment was required. A rearrangement was called productive if the CDR3 had no stop codons and remained in frame with V and J, and every other rearrangement was called non-productive. CDR3 was defined according to IMGT convention as the region running from the second conserved V-encoded cysteine to the conserved J-encoded phenylalanine. Sequences without an unambiguous match to a single V gene segment were excluded from the earlier analysis of several hundred of the donors. In an earlier analysis of more than 500 of the donors, a V segment was called functional when productive rearrangements were above 56.7%, and segregating when the standard deviation between donors exceeded 5%. A statistical classification framework was built for diagnosing cytomegalovirus status from the catalog of TCR beta chain sequences. In a later analysis, TCR nucleotide sequences were compared against IMGT/GENE-DB human TR gene sequences so that V and J genes could be assigned. A later analysis assigned CDR3 sequences and most-parsimonious VDJ recombination scenarios with the TCRdist pipeline. In a later analysis, each TCR beta chain was defined by its CDR3 amino acid sequence together with its V-gene family, and reads lacking a unique V-gene family were excluded. To address suspected cross-contamination and a sequencing artifact, a later analysis removed 592 highly shared, low-generation-probability nucleotide sequences. For each public chain, a later analysis derived a clonal expansion index from normalized ranks of inferred template counts within each repertoire. A later analysis computed generation probabilities with a VDJ recombination model fitted to out-of-frame rearrangements, and checked the results against IGoR. A later analysis scored TCR-TCR, TCR-HLA and TCR-CMV co-occurrence with hypergeometric tests, applying a repertoire-size bias correction to TCR pairs. False discovery rates were estimated in a later analysis by permuting HLA or CMV assignments 20 times. In a later analysis, co-occurring TCRs were grouped with DBSCAN, and TCRdist sequence similarity was added when clustering was performed within HLA-allele-positive subsets. Co-occurrence clustering excluded repertoires with fewer than 30,000 or more than 120,000 public chains, plus five with anomalous nucleotide sharing. Entries here come from immuneACCESS through TCRdb and include only in-frame sequences with V and J called. Some clones fail to appear in such tables; in the studies checked, an unresolved V gene covers under half of the shortfall, and the cause of the remainder is unknown. V and J calls plus clone size are reproduced from that table; the DNA served to infer D and trimming. The sample has roughly 130,000 clones on record, over 60% of them singletons. Clones ranked in the top ten supply around 1.3% of the sample.

The cohort comprised approximately 700 healthy bone marrow donors. All cohort members were sampled while nominally healthy, although unrecorded immune exposures were likely present. The donor was CMV seropositive and was included in the group of 289 seropositive cohort members. A peripheral blood sample was collected from each donor, and TCR beta sequencing was performed on peripheral blood mononuclear cells. The Qiagen DNeasy Blood Extraction Kit was used to extract genomic DNA from the blood cell samples. This entry comes from a study of cytomegalovirus exposure and HLA in healthy donors (dated by TCRdb to 2016 to 2017). Concerning the study at large: An earlier analysis of some 620 of the donors reported 276 Gb of sequence data and around 120 million unique TCR beta sequences obtained from 150 million to 200 million T cells. An early release that covered more than 550 HLA-typed donors contained around 300 gigabases of sequencing data and about 93 million unique TCR sequences. Among the roughly 390 genotyped donors, about 83% belonged to the genetic ancestry cluster associated with self-reported Caucasian donors. The aim of the study was to test whether cataloging public T cell receptors could identify signatures of past pathogen exposure. The T cell repertoires of some 670 subjects were profiled by immunosequencing and related to cytomegalovirus serostatus. In addition to the first cohort of around 670 subjects, a separate validation cohort of over 90 different subjects was used. To predict cytomegalovirus infection status, the study brought together high-throughput TCR immunosequencing, statistical association of individual TCRs with disease status, and machine learning. To study patterns of TCR occurrence, a later analysis re-analyzed previously published TCR beta repertoires from 500 to 850 donors and added high-resolution HLA genotyping. Rather than drawing on any new phenotypic data, the later analysis identified candidate immune exposures from TCR beta sequences and the way those sequences occurred across donors. In an earlier analysis of 587 of the donors, high-throughput TCR beta sequencing was used to judge whether each TCR beta V gene segment behaved as functional or pseudogenic. Donor age, sex, ethnicity and CMV serostatus were compiled alongside the repertoire data. A later genetic analysis took genome-wide SNP genotypes for about 65% of the roughly 670 donors and used that subset as a discovery cohort. Every repertoire in the discovery cohort had been generated on one and the same sequencing platform. Both class I and class II loci were covered by HLA typing, at four-digit resolution. The number of typed donors differed by locus: about 620-640 for A, B, C, DRB1 and DQB1; 500 to 550 for DQA1; 606 for DPA1; and roughly 470 for DPB1. About 5 DR-DQ haplotypes were handled as single units for association and clustering, since linkage in the cohort was strong. On average, roughly 240,000 unique TCR beta nucleotide sequences were sequenced per donor among 300 to 500 genotyped donors of the cohort, with about 17% of those sequences being non-productive.

General conclusions and limits of the study: A later analysis found that HLA-associated TCR beta chains were more clonally expanded and had lower generation probabilities than equally common non-associated chains. According to a later analysis, most CMV-associated TCR beta chains appeared to be HLA-restricted, and the HLA associations seemed to be driven largely by CMV exposure. Assigning TCR associations to individual alleles was difficult when HLA alleles, especially DR and DQ, strongly co-occurred. The only immune exposure information available for the cohort was CMV serostatus. According to a later analysis, parvovirus B19, influenza, CMV and Epstein-Barr virus appeared linked to several top co-occurrence clusters. A later analysis found that TCR association rates varied across HLA loci, with DRB1 alleles showing the most associated TCRs and HLA-C alleles the fewest. Some IMGT-functional V segments, including TRBV6-2 and TRBV6-3, could not be distinguished by the 87-base-pair reads and were therefore excluded. The authors suggested that the approach could potentially be extended to other disease states and immunological phenotypes. A further reported finding was that TCR beta sequences accurately predicted the HLA-A and HLA-B alleles for most subjects in the first cohort. A group of highly shared sequence variants was considered likely to be a technical artifact of the sequencing pipeline. Correlated functional status among segregating V segments might be attributable to linkage disequilibrium, but an unknown experimental factor could not be ruled out. The classifier was reported to diagnose cytomegalovirus status with high specificity and sensitivity in both the original and validation cohorts. Sequencing depth was assumed to be roughly uniform across donors in the presence/absence analyses, though that assumption may not hold. Broadly in line with IMGT annotations, most TCR beta V segments showed up in productive rearrangements about 87% or about 30% of the time in an earlier analysis of under 700 of the donors. In a later analysis, 16,951 TCR beta sequences were associated with specific HLA alleles at a false discovery rate of 0.05. Only TCR beta chains were sequenced in this cohort, and the absence of alpha or paired-chain data limited detectable features. A few of the identified cytomegalovirus-associated TCR beta chains were confirmed in vitro to be specific for cytomegalovirus antigens. Across donors, most TCR sequences were observed very rarely, whereas some public TCRs were present in many individuals. A later genetic analysis associated a missense DCLRE1C variant with V-gene and J-gene trimming of TCR beta chains, and an independent cohort replicated the association. Because some donors lacked HLA typing at each locus, the association tests relied only on the typed subset. Compared with the roughly 700-donor mean, donors in an Asian-associated ancestry cluster had fewer N-insertions in productive TCRs, according to a later genetic analysis. Because counts were too low, 15 to 20 rarely observed V segments, including chromosome 9 orphons, were excluded from the earlier analysis of 587 of the donors. The study gave a list of 150 to 200 TCR beta chains associated with cytomegalovirus.

CDR1 and CDR2 are drawn from the germline V gene (reference sequence): MNHEY, SMNVEV. CDR3 length: 16 amino acids, cysteine to phenylalanine. Kept here is only the CDR3 DNA, which spans 48 bases and is read in frame from base 1. V has 8 bases trimmed and J has 2 bases trimmed; junction bases matching no gene number 15. The sample taken for sequencing was PBMCs. The clonotype originates from a male donor in good health and CMV-seropositive. The sequence is built from TRBV27 and TRBJ2-7, with 7 junctional bases fitting TRBD2. The CDR3 reads as follows: CASSRLAAMPTYEQYF. DNA sequence: TGTGCCAGCTCTAGGCTAGCGGCAATGCCGACCTACGAGCAGTACTTC.